The next 24 T cell receptor beta chains were all read from a single sample in a study of blood T cell repertoires in COVID-19. Sequencing was performed with immunoSEQ multiplex PCR; in TCRdb, only in-frame clones are kept and a portion is missing. The sample yields over 200,000 clones, around nine tenths seen once. Sequencing used peripheral blood. Receptor source: a man aged 55 to 70 who had recovered from COVID-19.

The rearrangement uses TRBV6-4 and TRBJ2-1, with D possibly TRBD1 on 5 matching bases. V lost 3 bases and J lost 0, with 9 bases in between. The length of the CDR3 is 15 residues. Germline V gene sequence: CDR1 MRHNA, CDR2 SNTAGT. The CDR3 is CASSEFRASYNEQFF. The CDR3 DNA reads as TGTGCCAGCAGTGAGTTCAGGGCCTCCTACAATGAGCAGTTCTTC.

The chain couples TRBV7-2 to TRBJ2-5, with D perhaps matching TRBD2 (6 bases). CDR1 is SGHTA and CDR2 is FQGNSA in the germline V gene. V lost 2 bases to trimming and J lost 5 bases, with 9 bases between them. CDR3 size: 13 residues. CDR3 sequence reads: CASSLTAGETQYF. CDR3 in DNA: TGTGCCAGCAGCTTAACGGCGGGGGAGACCCAGTACTTC. The whole variable domain, filled in from reference TRBV7-2 and TRBJ2-5, reads GAGVSQSPSNKVTEKGKDVELRCDPISGHTALYWYRQSLGQGLEFLIYFQGNSAPDKSGLPSDRFSAERTGGSVSTLTIQRTQQEDSAVYLCASSLTAGETQYFGPGTRLLVL.

The genes are TRBV15 and TRBJ1-1; D uncertain. This CDR3 has 16 amino acids. Germline CDR1 is LNHNV and CDR2 is YYDKDF (reference sequence). The germline V and J ends were trimmed by 0 bases and 0 bases, with 11 bases remaining between them. The CDR3 here is CATSRDTVQVNTEAFF. CDR3 sequence (DNA): TGTGCCACCAGCAGAGATACCGTCCAGGTGAACACTGAAGCTTTCTTT.

This chain links TRBV7-2 with TRBJ1-5, with 7 bases fitting TRBD1. Trimming removed 2 bases from V and 0 bases from J; junction bases left unmatched: 4. This CDR3 comprises 16 residues. The germline CDR1 and CDR2 sequences are SGHTA and FQGNSA. The CDR3 DNA is TGTGCCAGCAGCTTAATAGGGACAGTTAGCAATCAGCCCCAGCATTTT. Its protein is CASSLIGTVSNQPQHF.

The chain couples TRBV5-4 to TRBJ1-2; D may be TRBD1 (5 bases). The CDR3 covers 14 residues. The germline V gene has CDR1 SGHNT and CDR2 YYREEE (reference sequence). The V gene lost 3 bases and the J gene lost 2 bases, with 11 bases spanning the gap. CDR3 coding DNA: TGTGCCAGCAGCTCGGGGGGATTAAACTATGGCTACACCTTC. It yields the protein CASSSGGLNYGYTF.

The chain uses TRBV27 and TRBJ2-1; 11 nucleotides agree with TRBD2. V lost 6 bases, J lost 4 bases, and 5 bases stayed unmatched. The germline V gene encodes CDR1 MNHEY and CDR2 SMNVEV (reference sequence). This CDR3 has 15 residues. In DNA, the CDR3 is TGTGCCAGCAGCGCCGGGACTAGCGGTTACAATGAGCAGTTCTTC. This encodes CASSAGTSGYNEQFF.

The chain combines TRBV27 with TRBJ1-1, with a tentative D call TRBD1 (5 bases). Deletions cut 4 bases from V and 7 bases from J, with 13 bases between. This CDR3 has 13 amino acids. From germline, CDR1 is MNHEY and CDR2 SMNVEV (reference sequence). CDR3 sequence: CASSSIQVFEAFF. CDR3 sequence (DNA): TGTGCCAGCAGTTCCATACAGGTTTTTGAAGCTTTCTTT.

The V gene is TRBV4-1, the J gene TRBJ2-5; D may be TRBD2 (6 bases). V gave up 3 bases and J gave up 4 bases, with 18 bases separating them. The CDR3 is 16 amino acids. In germline, CDR1 is MGHRA, CDR2 YSYEKL. This CDR3 reads CASSQGRGPGGETQYF. The CDR3 DNA sequence: TGCGCCAGCAGCCAGGGGAGAGGGCCCGGGGGAGAGACCCAGTACTTC.

The rearrangement links TRBV7-9 to TRBJ2-5; D not certain. The CDR3 consists of 12 residues. V dropped 7 bases and J dropped 4 bases, with 10 bases sitting between them. Per germline, CDR1 SEHNR and CDR2 FQNEAQ (reference sequence). DNA for the CDR3: TGTGCCAGCACCTTCTGGAGAGAGACCCAGTACTTC. This gives the protein CASTFWRETQYF.

The rearrangement uses TRBV19 and TRBJ1-1; 9 bases line up with TRBD1. The ends lost 7 bases at V and 0 bases at J; junction bases unmatched: 6. Germline V gene sequence: CDR1 LNHDA, CDR2 SQIVND (reference sequence). The CDR3 loop spans 15 amino acids. CDR3 nucleotides: TGTGCCAGTAACCTACAGGGGGCCGTGAACACTGAAGCTTTCTTT. Its translation: CASNLQGAVNTEAFF.

The rearrangement links TRBV18 to TRBJ1-1; 7 nucleotides align to TRBD1. The CDR3 is 15 amino acids. V lost 0 bases to trimming and J lost 5 bases; unmatched junction nucleotides: 6. From germline, CDR1 is KGHSH and CDR2 LQKENI. As DNA, the CDR3 is TGTGCCAGCTCACCACCGGAGGGGGCTTGGACTGAAGCTTTCTTT. Its translation: CASSPPEGAWTEAFF.

This chain connects TRBV6-5 to TRBJ1-4; 8 bases fit TRBD1. The CDR3 sequence is 13 residues long. Germline CDR1 is MNHEY and CDR2 is SVGAGI. Losses at the gene ends were 6 bases for V and 8 bases for J; bases not matched to a gene: 5. As DNA, the CDR3 is TGTGCCAGCAGGGAGGGGACAGGAGAAAAACTGTTTTTT. Its translation: CASREGTGEKLFF.

This chain joins TRBV5-5 and TRBJ2-5; TRBD2 is a possible D gene (6 bases). CDR3 length: 15 residues. Trimming took 0 bases from V and 2 from J, leaving 11 bases between them. The germline gives CDR1 SGHKS, CDR2 YYEKEE (reference sequence). The CDR3 reads CASSLGGLLQETQYF. In DNA, the CDR3 is TGTGCCAGCAGCTTGGGGGGACTGCTACAAGAGACCCAGTACTTC.

The chain combines TRBV28 with TRBJ2-7, with 9 bases identical to TRBD1. The J segment lost 5 bases and the V segment lost 3 bases, leaving 8 bases of the junction unmatched. The CDR3 totals 15 residues. Germline loops: CDR1 MDHEN, CDR2 SYDVKM. DNA for the CDR3: TGTGCCAGCAGTTTGCCCTTGACAGGGGGGGACGAGCAGTACTTC. Translation: CASSLPLTGGDEQYF.

This chain connects TRBV7-2 to TRBJ2-1; a weak D match, TRBD2 (6 bases). V lost 1 base to trimming and J lost 15 bases, with 10 bases between them. CDR1 and CDR2 from the germline V gene are SGHTA and FQGNSA. This CDR3 has 11 amino acids. CDR3 nucleotide sequence: TGTGCCAGCAGCTTAGATCTAGCGTGGTTCTTC. This codes for CASSLDLAWFF.

This chain uses TRBV6-5 with TRBJ2-2; no clear D. CDR1 and CDR2 (germline): MNHEY, SVGAGI. Trimming took off 5 bases at V and 0 bases at J, with 10 bases between the two ends. CDR3 size: 15 residues. CDR3: CASSRQGSNTGELFF. CDR3 in DNA: TGTGCCAGCAGTCGACAAGGATCGAACACCGGGGAGCTGTTTTTT.

This clone was seen a single time. The V and J genes are TRBV3-1 (or the pseudogene TRBV3-2) and TRBJ2-1; 7 nucleotides line up with TRBD2. Germline CDR1 LGHDT, CDR2 YNNKEL (reference sequence). V lost 6 bases, J lost 4 bases, and 6 bases stayed unmatched. This CDR3 contains 14 residues. This chain's CDR3 is CASSRLADYNEQFF. The DNA for the CDR3 is TGTGCCAGCAGTCGGCTAGCGGATTACAATGAGCAGTTCTTC.

This sequence joins TRBV13 and TRBJ2-1, with D perhaps matching TRBD1 (5 bases). The CDR3 spans 14 residues. CDR1 and CDR2 (germline): PRHDT, FYEKMQ (reference sequence). V lost 4 bases to trimming and J lost 3 bases, with 10 bases between them. The DNA of the CDR3 is TGTGCCAGCAGCTGGGGCGGTAGCTACAATGAGCAGTTCTTC. It translates to CASSWGGSYNEQFF.

The V gene is TRBV29-1, the J gene TRBJ2-7; the match to TRBD2 covers 8 bases. The J segment lost 3 bases and the V segment lost 1 base, leaving 5 bases of the junction unmatched. The CDR3 loop spans 14 amino acids. Looked up from germline, CDR1 is SQVTM and CDR2 is ANQGSEA. CDR3 sequence (DNA): TGCAGCGTTGAAGCGGGGGGGCCGATCTACGAGCAGTACTTC. This gives the protein CSVEAGGPIYEQYF.

V usage is TRBV19 and J usage is TRBJ1-3; D unclear. The germline CDR1 and CDR2 sequences are LNHDA and SQIVND (reference sequence). Trimming cost V 1 base and J 0 bases, with 7 bases left between them. This CDR3 region has 15 residues. DNA for the CDR3: TGTGCCAGTAGTATAGGAGCCCACTCTGGAAACACCATATATTTT. It is translated as CASSIGAHSGNTIYF.

The chain couples TRBV12-5 to TRBJ1-4; D not resolved. V lost 3 bases and J 6 bases, leaving 11 bases between the germline ends. CDR3 length: 14 amino acids. Germline V CDR1 and CDR2: LGHNT, FRNRAP. CDR3 loop: CASGFGLNYEKLFF. The DNA of the CDR3 is TGTGCTAGTGGTTTCGGACTGAACTATGAAAAACTGTTTTTT.

The chain carries TRBV3-1 (or the pseudogene TRBV3-2) and TRBJ2-1, with D unclear. This CDR3 comprises 16 residues. Trimming cost V 4 bases and J 0 bases, with 13 bases left between them. Germline loops: CDR1 LGHDT, CDR2 YNNKEL (reference sequence). CDR3 protein: CASSLPLGTSYNEQFF. CDR3 nucleotide sequence: TGTGCCAGCAGCCTCCCGTTGGGCACCTCCTACAATGAGCAGTTCTTC.

The CDR3 is CASSQDTYYGRINTGELFF. DNA for the CDR3: TGTGCCAGCAGCCAAGATACCTATTACGGGAGAATAAACACCGGGGAGCTGTTTTTT. V gene TRBV4-2 combines with J gene TRBJ2-2; D perhaps matches TRBD2 (6 bases). V lost 0 bases to trimming and J lost 2 bases, with 19 bases between them. From germline, CDR1 is LGHNA and CDR2 YNFKEQ. The CDR3 has 19 residues.

The rearrangement uses TRBV7-9 and TRBJ2-7; D may be TRBD2 (6 bases). CDR3 length: 12 residues. Between the trimmed V and J ends, which lost 3 bases and 7 bases, there was a span of 10 bases. CDR1 and CDR2 (germline): SEHNR, FQNEAQ (reference sequence). The CDR3 loop reads CASSFRRGEQYF. The CDR3, as DNA: TGTGCCAGCAGCTTTCGGAGGGGAGAGCAGTACTTC.